This entry lists 2 T cell receptor beta chains sequenced from one sample in a study of low-dose radiotherapy and immunotherapy resistance in tumors. Primers used for first-strand cDNA, a TRAV- and TRBV-specific set, covered both alpha and beta chains. A roughly 21-cycle PCR with a constant-region primer and V-primer adapter amplified TCRs. A single record per CDR3 protein comes from TCRdb applying MiXCR to the reads. The sample comprises tens of thousands of distinct CDR3 sequences, roughly a sixth of which are singletons, and approximately 2.8% rests with the top ten. Described time point: before trial treatment. The material sequenced was PBMCs, taken before treatment. The receptor source for this set is a male donor with prostate cancer.

The table lists this clonotype with many counts. The chain uses TRBV18 and TRBJ1-5; D might be TRBD1 (6 bases). CDR1 and CDR2 from the germline V gene are KGHSH and LQKENI. CDR3 length: 13 amino acids. V lost 6 bases, J lost 10 bases, and 16 bases lay in between. The CDR3 protein is CASSSGQQNPQHF. The CDR3 coding sequence is TGTGCCAGCTCTTCAGGACAGCAAAATCCCCAGCATTTT.

This clonotype showed up many times. This chain connects TRBV6-5 to TRBJ2-2; D gene unclear. Germline CDR1 and CDR2: MNHEY and SVGAGI. Trimming took 5 bases from V and 1 from J, leaving 8 bases between them. This CDR3 is 14 amino acids long. The DNA of the CDR3 is TGTGCCAGCAGTAGGACCCTGAACACCGGGGAGCTGTTTTTT. Protein: CASSRTLNTGELFF.